Each of the 13 T cell receptor beta chains below was sequenced from the same sample in a study of control samples from healthy donors and cancer patients. Method: immunoSEQ multiplex PCR; TCRdb's copy keeps in-frame clones and lacks some. The sample lists 120,000 to 150,000 clones; 89% were seen once. The sequenced sample was blood. These receptors were obtained from a young man in good health.

The rearrangement links TRBV27 to TRBJ2-5; D may match TRBD1 or TRBD2 (5 bases each). This CDR3 region has 17 residues. The V and J ends lost 3 bases and 4 bases respectively, with 21 bases between them. Germline assignment: CDR1 MNHEY and CDR2 SMNVEV (reference sequence). Here the CDR3 reads CASSLGEPHSTRETQYF. The DNA for the CDR3 is TGTGCCAGCAGTTTGGGGGAGCCCCACTCGACGCGAGAGACCCAGTACTTC.

The genes are TRBV5-8 and TRBJ1-5, with TRBD1 matching over 9 bases. The junction had 14 bases not matched to a gene; V was cut back by 4 bases and J by 0 bases. The CDR3 loop spans 19 amino acids. Per germline, CDR1 SGHTS and CDR2 YDEGEE. CDR3 nucleotide sequence: TGTGCCAGCAGCCATGGCTGGGACAGGGAGGGGTATAGCAATCAGCCCCAGCATTTT. It is translated as CASSHGWDREGYSNQPQHF.

This clone was seen more than once but under ten times. This chain links TRBV6-5 with TRBJ1-2, with 9 bases fitting TRBD1. This CDR3 region has 14 residues. The J segment lost 4 bases and the V segment lost 3 bases, leaving 3 bases of the junction unmatched. Germline values: CDR1 MNHEY, CDR2 SVGAGI. CDR3 DNA: TGTGCCAGCAGTTATACAGGGGGCTTCTATGGCTACACCTTC. Its translation is CASSYTGGFYGYTF.

The J gene is TRBJ2-5, the V gene TRBV7-9, with D perhaps matching TRBD2 (7 bases). With 5 bases removed from V and 4 bases from J, the gap between germline ends came to 14 bases. From germline, CDR1 is SEHNR and CDR2 FQNEAQ (reference sequence). This CDR3 is 14 amino acids long. The CDR3 nucleotides are TGTGCCAGCAGCGAAACGGCGGGGGCAGAGACCCAGTACTTC. Protein sequence: CASSETAGAETQYF.

The rearrangement links TRBV11-3 to TRBJ2-7; D is uncertain. The germline V gene encodes CDR1 SGHNT and CDR2 YENEEA. The CDR3 sequence is 14 residues long. V lost 4 bases and J 2 bases, leaving 12 bases between the germline ends. The CDR3 is CASSSELATYEQYF. The CDR3 DNA is TGTGCCAGCAGCTCTGAACTCGCCACCTACGAGCAGTACTTC.

This chain connects TRBV25-1 to TRBJ2-5, with 7 bases aligning to TRBD1. This CDR3 contains 13 residues. V was clipped by 6 bases and J by 6 bases; unmatched bases: 7. CDR1 is MGHDK and CDR2 is SYGVNS in the germline V gene. CDR3 DNA sequence: TGTGCCAGCAGCGAAGACAGGGTGCAGACCCAGTACTTC. Translation gives CASSEDRVQTQYF.

The J gene is TRBJ1-6, the V gene TRBV28; a weak D match, TRBD1 (6 bases). Trimming pared 2 bases from V and 5 bases from J, leaving 10 bases between. The CDR3 is 15 amino acids. The germline V gene has CDR1 MDHEN and CDR2 SYDVKM. The CDR3 bases are TGTGCCAGCAGTTTAGGGACATTGGATAATTCACCCCTCCACTTT. This gives the protein CASSLGTLDNSPLHF. Complete variable domain (other parts from reference TRBV28 and TRBJ1-6): DVKVTQSSRYLVKRTGEKVFLECVQDMDHENMFWYRQDPGLGLRLIYFSYDVKMKEKGDIPEGYSVSREKKERFSLILESASTNQTSMYLCASSLGTLDNSPLHFGNGTRLTVT.

This chain links TRBV4-1 with TRBJ1-3; D not certain. The germline CDR1 and CDR2 sequences are MGHRA and YSYEKL. Trimming left V 1 base short and J 4 bases short, with 8 bases between. CDR3 length: 14 residues. The CDR3 nucleotides read TGCGCCAGCAGCCAAGGTGAACGGGGAAACACCATATATTTT. Translating gives CASSQGERGNTIYF.

CDR3 region: CASSVGVGTGGGGGYEQYF. The CDR3 nucleotides read TGTGCCAGCAGCGTAGGGGTAGGAACAGGGGGCGGTGGAGGCTACGAGCAGTACTTC. This chain connects TRBV9 to TRBJ2-7; 9 nucleotides match TRBD1. The ends lost 0 bases at V and 3 bases at J; junction bases unmatched: 16. This CDR3 is 19 amino acids long. CDR1 is SGDLS, CDR2 YYNGEE, per germline. The full variable domain, rest sourced from reference TRBV9 and TRBJ2-7, is DSGVTQTPKHLITATGQRVTLRCSPRSGDLSVYWYQQSLDQGLQFLIQYYNGEERAKGNILERFSAQQFPDLHSELNLSSLELGDSALYFCASSVGVGTGGGGGYEQYFGPGTRLTVT.

J is TRBJ2-3 and V is TRBV15; 10 bases are shared with TRBD1. The CDR3 runs to 15 residues. Germline lookup yields CDR1 LNHNV and CDR2 YYDKDF (reference sequence). Germline trimming cut 4 bases from V and 5 bases from J; bases unmatched to any gene: 6. The CDR3 DNA sequence: TGTGCCACCAGCATGCGACAGGGGGCTGGAGATACGCAGTATTTT. Encoded protein: CATSMRQGAGDTQYF.

V and J are TRBV6-2 or TRBV6-3 and TRBJ2-7; 7 bases agree with TRBD1. Per the germline V gene, CDR1 is MNHEY and CDR2 is SVGEGT. V gave up 4 bases and J gave up 2 bases; unmatched junction bases: 8. The CDR3 has 15 amino acids. This CDR3 is CASSLTGTATYEQYF. The CDR3 DNA reads TGTGCCAGCAGTTTAACCGGGACAGCGACCTACGAGCAGTACTTC.

This rearrangement joins TRBV7-6 to TRBJ1-2; the D is unclear. This CDR3 spans 15 amino acids. Trimming removed 4 bases at V and 3 bases at J, with 15 bases between. Germline loops: CDR1 SGHVS, CDR2 FNYEAQ. CDR3 loop: CASSSEGKTYYGYTF. In DNA, the CDR3 is TGTGCCAGCAGCTCCGAAGGCAAGACTTACTATGGCTACACCTTC.

This chain connects TRBV10-3 to TRBJ1-5; D remains unclear. Germline V lookup: CDR1 ENHRY, CDR2 SYGVKD. The length of the CDR3 is 16 residues. V was trimmed by 3 bases and J by 4 bases, leaving 16 bases between them. CDR3 amino acids: CAISDGGQDINQPQHF. The DNA for the CDR3 is TGTGCCATCAGTGACGGCGGGCAAGATATTAATCAGCCCCAGCATTTT.